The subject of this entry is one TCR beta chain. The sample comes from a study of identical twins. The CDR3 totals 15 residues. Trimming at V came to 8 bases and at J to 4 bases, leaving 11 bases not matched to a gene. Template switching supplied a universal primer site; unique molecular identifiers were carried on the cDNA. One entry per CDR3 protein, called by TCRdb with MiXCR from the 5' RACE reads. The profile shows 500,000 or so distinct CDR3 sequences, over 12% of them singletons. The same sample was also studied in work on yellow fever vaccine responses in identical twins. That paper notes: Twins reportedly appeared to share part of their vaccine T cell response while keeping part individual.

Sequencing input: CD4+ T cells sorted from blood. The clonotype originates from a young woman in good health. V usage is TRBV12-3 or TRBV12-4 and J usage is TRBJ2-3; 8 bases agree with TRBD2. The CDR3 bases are TGTGCCAGCGGAAAGACTAGCGAATACCCAGATACGCAGTATTTT. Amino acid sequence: CASGKTSEYPDTQYF.